This T cell receptor (beta chain) was identified during a study of beta chain features in type 1 diabetes. General study results and limits: Within each of all four CD4+ subsets, Type 1 diabetes patients had TCRB CDR3s that were moderately but significantly shorter.

Germline loops: CDR1 SGHRS, CDR2 YFSETQ. Germline trimming cut 4 bases from V and 5 bases from J; bases unmatched to any gene: 5. The CDR3 length is 13 residues. As regards this clone: No antigen is known for it.

Every isolated RNA sample was fully reverse transcribed, so sequencing captured expressed TCRB transcripts. Sequenced by immunoSEQ multiplex PCR; TCRdb stores in-frame clones only, minus some. The repertoire holds some 16,000 clones, with 76% as singletons. The sample consisted of stem cell memory CD4+ T cells from blood. The chain links TRBV5-1 to TRBJ1-2; 7 bases are a match to TRBD1. The origin of this receptor is a woman aged 18-29 years with type 1 diabetes. CDR3 amino acids: CASSLGQTYGYTF. CDR3 nucleotides: TGCGCCAGCAGCCTGGGACAGACATATGGCTACACCTTC.